Described below is a single T cell receptor (beta chain) sequence and its context. What it binds is not known. This sample is drawn from a study of T cell responses to AZD1222 COVID-19 vaccine. Overall study findings and caveats: Only 5 or 6 individuals given AZD1222 were seropositive at baseline.

Produced via immunoSEQ multiplex PCR; TCRdb's table is partial and in-frame only. The data show 65,000 to 70,000 clones, roughly 90% seen once. This CDR3 spans 13 amino acids. Germline lookup yields CDR1 SQVTM and CDR2 ANQGSEA. Trimming at V came to 7 bases and at J to 2 bases, leaving 6 bases not matched to a gene. V and J are TRBV29-1 and TRBJ2-7; 9 nucleotides align to TRBD1. The TCR comes from an adult in good health. The sample consisted of peripheral blood, taken on day 0 of AZD1222 vaccination. Written as DNA, the CDR3 is TGCAGCGCGGGACAGGGAGACACCTACGAGCAGTACTTC. Its translation is CSAGQGDTYEQYF.